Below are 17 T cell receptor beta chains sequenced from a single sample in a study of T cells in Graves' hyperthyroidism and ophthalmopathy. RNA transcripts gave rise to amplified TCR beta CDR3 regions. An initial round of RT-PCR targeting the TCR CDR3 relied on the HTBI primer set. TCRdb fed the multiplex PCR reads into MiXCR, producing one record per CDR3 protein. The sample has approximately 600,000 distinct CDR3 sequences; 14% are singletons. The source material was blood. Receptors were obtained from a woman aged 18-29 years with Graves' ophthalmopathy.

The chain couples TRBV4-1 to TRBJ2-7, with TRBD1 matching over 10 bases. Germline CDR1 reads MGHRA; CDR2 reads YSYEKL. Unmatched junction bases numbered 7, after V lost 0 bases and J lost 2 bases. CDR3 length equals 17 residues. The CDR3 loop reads CASSQDPGQGVPYEQYF. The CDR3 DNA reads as TGCGCCAGCAGCCAAGATCCCGGACAGGGGGTACCCTACGAGCAGTACTTC.

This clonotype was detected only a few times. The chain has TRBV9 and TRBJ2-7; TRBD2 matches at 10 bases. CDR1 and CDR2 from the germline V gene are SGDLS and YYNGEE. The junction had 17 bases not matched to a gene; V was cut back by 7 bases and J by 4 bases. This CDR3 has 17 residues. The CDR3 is CASSDQLLTSGLYEQYF. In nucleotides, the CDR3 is TGTGCCAGCTCCGACCAACTATTGACTAGCGGGTTGTACGAGCAGTACTTC.

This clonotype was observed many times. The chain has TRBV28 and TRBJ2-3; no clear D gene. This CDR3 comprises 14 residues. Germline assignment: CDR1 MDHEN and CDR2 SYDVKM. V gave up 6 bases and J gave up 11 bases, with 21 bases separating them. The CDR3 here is CASRRPLTLNGQYF. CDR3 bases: TGTGCCAGCAGGCGCCCCCTGACCCTAAATGGGCAGTATTTT.

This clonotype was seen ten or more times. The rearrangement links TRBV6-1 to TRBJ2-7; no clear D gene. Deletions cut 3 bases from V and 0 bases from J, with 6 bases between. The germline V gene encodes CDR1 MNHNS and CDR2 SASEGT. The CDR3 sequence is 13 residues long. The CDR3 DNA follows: TGTGCCAGCAGTGACTACCTCTCCTACGAGCAGTACTTC. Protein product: CASSDYLSYEQYF.

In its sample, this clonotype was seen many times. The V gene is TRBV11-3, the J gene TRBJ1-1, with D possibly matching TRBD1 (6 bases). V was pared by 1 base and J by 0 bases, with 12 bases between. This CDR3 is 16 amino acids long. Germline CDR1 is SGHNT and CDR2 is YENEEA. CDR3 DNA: TGTGCCAGCAGCTTAGTCAGGGGAGGCATGAACACTGAAGCTTTCTTT. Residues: CASSLVRGGMNTEAFF.

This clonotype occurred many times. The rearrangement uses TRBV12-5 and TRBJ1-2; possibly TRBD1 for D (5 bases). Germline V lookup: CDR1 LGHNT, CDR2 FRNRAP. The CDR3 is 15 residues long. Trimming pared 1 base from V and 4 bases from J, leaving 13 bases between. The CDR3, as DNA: TGTGCTAGTGGTTTGGGTCTAGGGGACGGCTATGGCTACACCTTC. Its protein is CASGLGLGDGYGYTF. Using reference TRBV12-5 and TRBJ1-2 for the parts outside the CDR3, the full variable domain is DARVTQTPRHKVTEMGQEVTMRCQPILGHNTVFWYRQTMMQGLELLAYFRNRAPLDDSGMPKDRFSAEMPDATLATLKIQPSEPRDSAVYFCASGLGLGDGYGYTFGSGTRLTVV.

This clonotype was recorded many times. The CDR3 loop is CASSRRGHSASYNEQFF. CDR3 DNA sequence: TGTGCCAGCAGCCGCCGTGGTCATAGCGCCTCCTACAATGAGCAGTTCTTC. The gene calls are TRBV5-8 and TRBJ2-1; tentatively, D is TRBD2 (5 bases). CDR1 is SGHTS, CDR2 YDEGEE, per germline. This CDR3 has 17 amino acids. V lost 4 bases and J 0 bases, leaving 17 bases between the germline ends.

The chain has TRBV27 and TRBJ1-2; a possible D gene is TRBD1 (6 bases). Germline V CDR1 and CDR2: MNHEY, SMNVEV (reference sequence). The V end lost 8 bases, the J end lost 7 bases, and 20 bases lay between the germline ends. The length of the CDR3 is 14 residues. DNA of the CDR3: TGTGCCAGCGGCATGACGGGCCTCAGGGGTGGCTACACCTTC. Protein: CASGMTGLRGGYTF.

CDR3 amino acids: CASSPSREWAFF. The CDR3, as DNA: TGTGCCAGCAGCCCTAGTAGGGAATGGGCTTTCTTT. The V call is TRBV7-9, the J call TRBJ1-1; D is uncertain. Trimming removed 5 bases from V and 11 bases from J, with 15 bases in between. The CDR3 has 12 residues. Germline CDR1 reads SEHNR; CDR2 reads FQNEAQ (reference sequence).

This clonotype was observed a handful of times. The CDR3 DNA follows: TGTGCCAGCAGCCAAGTTTCCGGGACTAGCGGCCCGTTTTGGACCGGGGAGCTGTTTTTT. Amino acids: CASSQVSGTSGPFWTGELFF. The chain couples TRBV3-1 to TRBJ2-2; TRBD2 matches at 11 bases. With 1 base clipped from V and 5 bases from J, the junction kept 15 bases outside the gene matches. This CDR3 comprises 20 residues. CDR1 and CDR2 (germline): LGHDT, YNNKEL (reference sequence). Complete variable domain (other parts from reference TRBV3-1 and TRBJ2-2): DTAVSQTPKYLVTQMGNDKSIKCEQNLGHDTMYWYKQDSKKFLKIMFSYNNKELIINETVPNRFSPKSPDKAHLNLHINSLELGDSAVYFCASSQVSGTSGPFWTGELFFGEGSRLTVL.

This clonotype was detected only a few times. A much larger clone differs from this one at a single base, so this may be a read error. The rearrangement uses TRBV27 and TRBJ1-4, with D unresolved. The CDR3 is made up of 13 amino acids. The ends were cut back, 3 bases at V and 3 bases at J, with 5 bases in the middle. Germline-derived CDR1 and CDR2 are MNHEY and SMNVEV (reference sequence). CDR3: CASSFRSNEKLFF. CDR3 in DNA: TGTGCCAGCAGTTTTCGGTCTAATGAAAAACTGTTTTTT.

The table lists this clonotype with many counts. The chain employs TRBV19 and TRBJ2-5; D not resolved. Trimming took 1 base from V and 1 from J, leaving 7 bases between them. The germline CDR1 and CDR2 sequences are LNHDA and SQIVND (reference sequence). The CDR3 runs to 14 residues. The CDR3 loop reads CASSIGDTQETQYF. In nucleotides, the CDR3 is TGTGCCAGTAGTATAGGTGACACCCAAGAGACCCAGTACTTC. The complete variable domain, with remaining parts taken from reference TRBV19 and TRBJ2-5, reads DGGITQSPKYLFRKEGQNVTLSCEQNLNHDAMYWYRQDPGQGLRLIYYSQIVNDFQKGDIAEGYSVSREKKESFPLTVTSAQKNPTAFYLCASSIGDTQETQYFGPGTRLLVL.

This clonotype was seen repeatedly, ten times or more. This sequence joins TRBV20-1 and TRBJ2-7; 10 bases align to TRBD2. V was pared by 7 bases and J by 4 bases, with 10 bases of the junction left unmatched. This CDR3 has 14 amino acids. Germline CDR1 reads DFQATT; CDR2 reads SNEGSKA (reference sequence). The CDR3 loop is CSGAPSGRFYEQYF. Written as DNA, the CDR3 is TGCAGTGGCGCACCTAGCGGGAGATTTTACGAGCAGTACTTC.

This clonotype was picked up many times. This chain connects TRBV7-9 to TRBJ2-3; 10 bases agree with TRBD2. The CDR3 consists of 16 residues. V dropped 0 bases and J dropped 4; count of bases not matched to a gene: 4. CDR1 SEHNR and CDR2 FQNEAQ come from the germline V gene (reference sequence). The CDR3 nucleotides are TGTGCCAGCAGCTTAGCGCTAGCGGGAGATGCAGATACGCAGTATTTT. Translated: CASSLALAGDADTQYF.

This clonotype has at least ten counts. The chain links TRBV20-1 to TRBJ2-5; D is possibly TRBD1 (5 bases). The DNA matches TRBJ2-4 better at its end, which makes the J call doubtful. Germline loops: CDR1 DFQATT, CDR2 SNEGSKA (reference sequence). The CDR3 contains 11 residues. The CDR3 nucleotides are TGCAGTGCTAGCCGACAGCCCATTCAGTACTTC. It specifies CSASRQPIQYF.

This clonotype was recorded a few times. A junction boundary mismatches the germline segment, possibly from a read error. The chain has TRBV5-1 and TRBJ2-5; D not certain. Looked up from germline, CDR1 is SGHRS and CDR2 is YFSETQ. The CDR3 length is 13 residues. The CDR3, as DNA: TGCGCCAGCAACTTGGTTTCGCAAGAGACCCAGTACTTC. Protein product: CASNLVSQETQYF.

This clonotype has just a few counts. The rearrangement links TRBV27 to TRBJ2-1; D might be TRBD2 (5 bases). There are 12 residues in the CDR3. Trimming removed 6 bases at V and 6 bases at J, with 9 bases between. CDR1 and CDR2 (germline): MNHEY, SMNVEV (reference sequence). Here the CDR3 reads CASSETINEQFF. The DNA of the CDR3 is TGTGCCAGCAGCGAGACTATCAATGAGCAGTTCTTC.